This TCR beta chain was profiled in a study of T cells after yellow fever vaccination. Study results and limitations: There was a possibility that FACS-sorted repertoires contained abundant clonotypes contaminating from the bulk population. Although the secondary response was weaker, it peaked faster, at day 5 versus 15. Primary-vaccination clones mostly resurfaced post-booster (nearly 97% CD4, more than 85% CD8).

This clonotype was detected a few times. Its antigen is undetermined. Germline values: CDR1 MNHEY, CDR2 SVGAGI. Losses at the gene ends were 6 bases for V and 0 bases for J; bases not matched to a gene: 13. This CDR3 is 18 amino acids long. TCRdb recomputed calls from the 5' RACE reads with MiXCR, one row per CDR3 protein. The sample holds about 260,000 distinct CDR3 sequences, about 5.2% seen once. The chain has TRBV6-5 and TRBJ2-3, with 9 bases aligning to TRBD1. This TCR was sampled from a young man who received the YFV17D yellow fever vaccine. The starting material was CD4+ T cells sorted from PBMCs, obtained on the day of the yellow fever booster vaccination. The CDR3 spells CASSLTGTGRASTDTQYF. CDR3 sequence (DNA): TGTGCCAGCAGCTTAACCGGGACAGGGCGTGCTAGCACAGATACGCAGTATTTT.